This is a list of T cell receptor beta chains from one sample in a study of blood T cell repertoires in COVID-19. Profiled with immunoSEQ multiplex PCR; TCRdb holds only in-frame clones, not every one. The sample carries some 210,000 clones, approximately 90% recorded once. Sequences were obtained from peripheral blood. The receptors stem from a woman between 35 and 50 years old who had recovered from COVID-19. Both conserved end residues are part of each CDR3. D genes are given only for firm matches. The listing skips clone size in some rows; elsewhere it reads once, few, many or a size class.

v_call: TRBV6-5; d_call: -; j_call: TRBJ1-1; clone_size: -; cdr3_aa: CASLSEAPNTEAFF; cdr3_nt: TGTGCCAGCCTATCTGAGGCGCCGAACACTGAAGCTTTCTTT
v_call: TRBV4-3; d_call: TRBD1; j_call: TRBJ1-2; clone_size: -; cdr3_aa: CASSTRDSRGYTF; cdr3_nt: TGCGCCAGCAGCACCCGGGACAGCCGCGGCTACACCTTC
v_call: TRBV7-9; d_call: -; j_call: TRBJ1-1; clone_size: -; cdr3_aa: CASSKEGGTEAFF; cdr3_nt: TGTGCCAGCAGCAAAGAAGGGGGCACTGAAGCTTTCTTT
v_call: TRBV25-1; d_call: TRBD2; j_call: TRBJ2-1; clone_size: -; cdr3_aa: CASSERTSGPNNEQFF; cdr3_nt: TGTGCCAGCAGTGAAAGGACTAGCGGGCCTAACAATGAGCAGTTCTTC
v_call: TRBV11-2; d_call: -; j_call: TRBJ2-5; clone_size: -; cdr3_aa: CASSRDKETQYF; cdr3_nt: TGTGCCAGCAGCCGGGACAAAGAGACCCAGTACTTC
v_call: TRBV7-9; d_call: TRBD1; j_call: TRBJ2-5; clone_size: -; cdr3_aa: CASSLRTGGETQYF; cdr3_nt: TGTGCCAGCAGTTTACGGACAGGCGGAGAGACCCAGTACTTC
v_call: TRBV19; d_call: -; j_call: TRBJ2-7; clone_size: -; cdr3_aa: CASSSNRQPGEQYF; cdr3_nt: TGTGCCAGTAGCTCAAACAGGCAGCCGGGCGAGCAGTACTTC
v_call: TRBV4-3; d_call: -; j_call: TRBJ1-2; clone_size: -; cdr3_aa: CASSQESDGKSYTF; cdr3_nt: TGCGCCAGCAGCCAAGAAAGTGACGGGAAGAGCTACACCTTC
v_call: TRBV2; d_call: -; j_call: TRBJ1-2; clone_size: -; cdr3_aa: CASRALYVYGYTF; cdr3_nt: TGTGCCAGCAGAGCGCTATACGTCTATGGCTACACCTTC
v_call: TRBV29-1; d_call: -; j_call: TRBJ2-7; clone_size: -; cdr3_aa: CSVEDQLTVPEQYF; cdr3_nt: TGCAGCGTTGAAGATCAATTGACAGTCCCTGAGCAGTACTTC
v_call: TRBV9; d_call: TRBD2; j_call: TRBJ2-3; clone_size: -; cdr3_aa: CASSGPGGPGSTDTQYF; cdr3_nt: TGTGCCAGCAGCGGCCCGGGAGGGCCGGGTAGCACAGATACGCAGTATTTT
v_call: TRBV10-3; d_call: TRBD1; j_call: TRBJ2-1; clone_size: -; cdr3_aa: CAISESEGQGRFYNEQFF; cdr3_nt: TGTGCCATCAGTGAGTCGGAAGGACAGGGGCGCTTCTACAATGAGCAGTTCTTC
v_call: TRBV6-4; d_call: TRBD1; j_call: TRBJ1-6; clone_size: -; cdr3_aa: CASRGDRSFNSPLHF; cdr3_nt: TGTGCCAGCAGAGGGGACAGGTCATTTAATTCACCCCTCCACTTT
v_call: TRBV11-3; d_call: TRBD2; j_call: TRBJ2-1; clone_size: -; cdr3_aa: CASSLVAGGYNEQFF; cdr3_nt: TGTGCCAGCAGCTTAGTAGCGGGAGGATACAATGAGCAGTTCTTC
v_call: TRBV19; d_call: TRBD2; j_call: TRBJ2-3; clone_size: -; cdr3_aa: CASSISAAGARLDTQYF; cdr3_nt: TGTGCCAGTAGTATTTCAGCAGCGGGGGCGCGGTTAGATACGCAGTATTTT
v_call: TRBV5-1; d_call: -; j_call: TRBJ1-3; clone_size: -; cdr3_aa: CASSLTGDVSGNTIYF; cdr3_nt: TGCGCCAGCAGCTTGACGGGGGACGTCTCTGGAAACACCATATATTTT
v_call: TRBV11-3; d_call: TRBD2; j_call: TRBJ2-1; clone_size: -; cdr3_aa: CASSLDETSGRPITYNEQFF; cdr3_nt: TGTGCCAGCAGCTTAGATGAAACTAGCGGGAGACCTATCACCTACAATGAGCAGTTCTTC
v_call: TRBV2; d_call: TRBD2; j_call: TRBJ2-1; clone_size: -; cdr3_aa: CASSQATSGPYNEQFF; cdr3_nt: TGTGCCAGCAGTCAAGCTACTAGCGGGCCTTACAATGAGCAGTTCTTC
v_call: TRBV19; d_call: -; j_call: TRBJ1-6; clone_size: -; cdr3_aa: CASSSSPTGWNSPLHF; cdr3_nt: TGTGCCAGTAGTTCCTCCCCGACAGGCTGGAATTCACCCCTCCACTTT
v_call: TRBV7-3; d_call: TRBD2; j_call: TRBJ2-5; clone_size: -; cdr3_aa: CASSLSGRSQETQYF; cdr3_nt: TGTGCCAGCAGCTTAAGCGGGAGGTCCCAAGAGACCCAGTACTTC
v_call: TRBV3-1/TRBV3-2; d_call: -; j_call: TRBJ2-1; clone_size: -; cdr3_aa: CASSQEDTVTYNEQFF; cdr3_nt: TGTGCCAGCAGCCAAGAAGATACGGTAACCTACAATGAGCAGTTCTTC
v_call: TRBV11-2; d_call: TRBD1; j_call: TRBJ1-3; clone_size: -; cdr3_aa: CASSYGQAFSGNTIYF; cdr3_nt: TGTGCCAGCAGCTACGGACAGGCTTTCTCTGGAAACACCATATATTTT
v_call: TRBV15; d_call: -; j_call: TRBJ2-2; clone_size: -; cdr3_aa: CATSRVFPRPGELFF; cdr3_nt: TGTGCCACCAGCAGAGTGTTCCCGCGCCCCGGGGAGCTGTTTTTT
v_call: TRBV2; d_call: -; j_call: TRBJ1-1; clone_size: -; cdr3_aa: CASRGEWNTEAFF; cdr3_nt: TGTGCCAGCAGAGGGGAATGGAACACTGAAGCTTTCTTT
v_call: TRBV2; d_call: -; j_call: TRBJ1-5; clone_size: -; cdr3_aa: CASTWGGARSNQPQHF; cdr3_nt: TGTGCCAGCACTTGGGGGGGCGCTCGATCCAATCAGCCCCAGCATTTT
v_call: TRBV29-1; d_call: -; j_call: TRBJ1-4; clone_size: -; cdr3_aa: CSVGAATNEKLFF; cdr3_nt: TGCAGCGTTGGGGCTGCGACTAATGAAAAACTGTTTTTT
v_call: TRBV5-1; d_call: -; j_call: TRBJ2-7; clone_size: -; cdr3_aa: CASSLSANNYEQYF; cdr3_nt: TGCGCCAGCAGCTTGTCCGCGAATAACTACGAGCAGTACTTC
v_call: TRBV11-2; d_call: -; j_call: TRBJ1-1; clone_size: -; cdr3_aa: CASSLDQGWTEAFF; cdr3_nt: TGTGCCAGCAGCTTAGATCAGGGGTGGACTGAAGCTTTCTTT
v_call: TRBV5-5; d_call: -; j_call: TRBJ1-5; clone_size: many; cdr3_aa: CASSLDRSYQPQHF; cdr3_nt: TGTGCCAGCAGCCTGGACAGAAGCTATCAGCCCCAGCATTTT
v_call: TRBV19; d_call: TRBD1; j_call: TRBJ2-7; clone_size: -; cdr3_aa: CASSITGGLYEQYF; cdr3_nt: TGTGCCAGTAGTATCACAGGGGGCCTCTACGAGCAGTACTTC
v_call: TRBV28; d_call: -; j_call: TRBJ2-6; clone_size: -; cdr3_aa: CASSLGAGSSRANVLTF; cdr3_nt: TGTGCCAGCAGTTTAGGGGCGGGGTCCTCGAGAGCCAACGTCCTGACTTTC
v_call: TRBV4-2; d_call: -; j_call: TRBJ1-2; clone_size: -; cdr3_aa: CASSQREGPNYGYTF; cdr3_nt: TGTGCCAGCAGCCAAAGGGAGGGACCCAACTATGGCTACACCTTC
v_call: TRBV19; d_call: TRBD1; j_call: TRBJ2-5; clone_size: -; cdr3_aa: CASSMGTEETQYF; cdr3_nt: TGTGCCAGTAGTATGGGGACAGAAGAGACCCAGTACTTC
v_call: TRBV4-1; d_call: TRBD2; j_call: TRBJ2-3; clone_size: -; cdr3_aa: CASSYGLAGGKSTDTQYF; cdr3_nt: TGCGCCAGCAGCTACGGACTAGCGGGAGGGAAGAGCACAGATACGCAGTATTTT
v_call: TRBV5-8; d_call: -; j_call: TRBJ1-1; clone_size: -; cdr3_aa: CASSLVRGTMNTEAFF; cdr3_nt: TGTGCCAGCAGCTTGGTTCGGGGTACCATGAACACTGAAGCTTTCTTT
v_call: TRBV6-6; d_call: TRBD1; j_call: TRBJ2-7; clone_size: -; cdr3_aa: CASSYLGQAYEQYF; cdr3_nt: TGTGCCAGCAGTTACCTGGGACAGGCCTACGAGCAGTACTTC
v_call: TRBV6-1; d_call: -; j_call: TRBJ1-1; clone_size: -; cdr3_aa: CASSETWSVNTEAFF; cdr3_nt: TGTGCCAGCAGTGAGACTTGGTCCGTGAACACTGAAGCTTTCTTT
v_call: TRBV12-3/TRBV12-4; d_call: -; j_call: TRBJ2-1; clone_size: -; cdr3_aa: CASSFSGPNEQFF; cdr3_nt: TGTGCCAGCAGTTTCTCAGGCCCCAATGAGCAGTTCTTC
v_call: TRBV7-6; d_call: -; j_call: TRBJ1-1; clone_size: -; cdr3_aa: CASSSQGFPDTEAFF; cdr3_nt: TGTGCCAGCAGCTCCCAGGGGTTCCCTGACACTGAAGCTTTCTTT
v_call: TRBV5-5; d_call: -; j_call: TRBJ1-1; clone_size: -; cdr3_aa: CASTTGPQGYAEAFF; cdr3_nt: TGTGCCAGCACCACCGGCCCGCAGGGGTATGCTGAAGCTTTCTTT
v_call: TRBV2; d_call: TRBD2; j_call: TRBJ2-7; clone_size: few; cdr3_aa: CASSGLAGVHEQYF; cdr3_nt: TGTGCCAGCAGTGGTTTAGCGGGAGTACACGAGCAGTACTTC